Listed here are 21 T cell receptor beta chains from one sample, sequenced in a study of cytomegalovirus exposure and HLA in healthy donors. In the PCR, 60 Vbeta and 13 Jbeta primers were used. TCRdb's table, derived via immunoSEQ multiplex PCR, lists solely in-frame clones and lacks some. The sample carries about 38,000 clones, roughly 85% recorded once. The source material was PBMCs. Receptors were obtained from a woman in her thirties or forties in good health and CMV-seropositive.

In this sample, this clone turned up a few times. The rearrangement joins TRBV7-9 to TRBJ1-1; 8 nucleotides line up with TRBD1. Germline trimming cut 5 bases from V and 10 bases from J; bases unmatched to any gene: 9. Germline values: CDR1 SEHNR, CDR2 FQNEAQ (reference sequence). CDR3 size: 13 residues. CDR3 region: CASSSRSGQAAFF. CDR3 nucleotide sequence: TGTGCCAGCAGCAGTCGATCGGGACAGGCAGCTTTCTTT.

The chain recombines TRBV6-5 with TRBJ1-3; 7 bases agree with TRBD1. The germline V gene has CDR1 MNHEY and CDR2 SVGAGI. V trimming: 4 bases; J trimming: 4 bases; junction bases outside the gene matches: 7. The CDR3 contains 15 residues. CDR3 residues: CASSSSTGIGNTIYF. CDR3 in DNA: TGTGCCAGCAGTTCCTCGACAGGGATCGGAAACACCATATATTTT.

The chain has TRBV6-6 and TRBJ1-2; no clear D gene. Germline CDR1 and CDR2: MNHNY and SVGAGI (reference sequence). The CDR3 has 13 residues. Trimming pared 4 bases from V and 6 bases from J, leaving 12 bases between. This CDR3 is CASSLRAGDGYTF. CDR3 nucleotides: TGTGCCAGCAGTTTAAGGGCCGGGGATGGCTACACCTTC.

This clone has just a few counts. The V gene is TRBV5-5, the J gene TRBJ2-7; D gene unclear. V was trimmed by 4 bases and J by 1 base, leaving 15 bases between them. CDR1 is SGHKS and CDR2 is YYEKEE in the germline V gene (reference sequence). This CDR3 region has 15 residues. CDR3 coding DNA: TGTGCCAGCAGCATCGGTCTCGGAGCGTCCTACGAGCAGTACTTC. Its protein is CASSIGLGASYEQYF.

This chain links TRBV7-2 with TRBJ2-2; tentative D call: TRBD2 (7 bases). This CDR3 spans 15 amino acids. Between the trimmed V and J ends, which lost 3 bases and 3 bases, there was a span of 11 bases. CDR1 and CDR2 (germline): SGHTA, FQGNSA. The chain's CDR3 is CASSFMGGHTGELFF. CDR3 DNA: TGTGCCAGCAGCTTTATGGGGGGGCACACCGGGGAGCTGTTTTTT.

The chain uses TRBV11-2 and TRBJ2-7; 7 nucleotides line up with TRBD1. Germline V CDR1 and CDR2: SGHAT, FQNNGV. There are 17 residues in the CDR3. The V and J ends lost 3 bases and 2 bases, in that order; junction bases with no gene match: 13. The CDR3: CASSLLQGTAFPYEQYF. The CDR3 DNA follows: TGTGCCAGCAGCTTGCTACAGGGGACAGCGTTCCCCTACGAGCAGTACTTC.

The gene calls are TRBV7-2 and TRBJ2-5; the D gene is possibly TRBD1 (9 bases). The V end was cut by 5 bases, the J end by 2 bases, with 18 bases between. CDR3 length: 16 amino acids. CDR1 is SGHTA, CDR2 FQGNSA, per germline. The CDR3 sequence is CASSLSGTGRQETQYF. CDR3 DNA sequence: TGTGCCAGCAGCCTTAGCGGGACAGGGCGGCAAGAGACCCAGTACTTC.

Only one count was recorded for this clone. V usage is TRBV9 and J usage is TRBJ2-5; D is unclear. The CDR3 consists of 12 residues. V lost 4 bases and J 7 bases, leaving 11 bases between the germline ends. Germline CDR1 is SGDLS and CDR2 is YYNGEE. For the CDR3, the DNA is TGTGCCAGCAGCTCAGAGGCCGGGACCCAGTACTTC. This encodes CASSSEAGTQYF.

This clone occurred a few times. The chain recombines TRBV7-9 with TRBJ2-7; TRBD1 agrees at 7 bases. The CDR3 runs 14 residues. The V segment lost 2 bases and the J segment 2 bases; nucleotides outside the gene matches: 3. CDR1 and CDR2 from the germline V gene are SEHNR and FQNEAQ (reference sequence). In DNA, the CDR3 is TGTGCCAGCAGCTTATGGGACAGCCCCTACGAGCAGTACTTC. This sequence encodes CASSLWDSPYEQYF.

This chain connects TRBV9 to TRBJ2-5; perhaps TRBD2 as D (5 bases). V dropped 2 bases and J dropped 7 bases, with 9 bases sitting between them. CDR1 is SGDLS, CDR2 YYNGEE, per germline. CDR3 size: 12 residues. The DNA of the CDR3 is TGTGCCAGCAGCGTTGCGGCGGGGACCCAGTACTTC. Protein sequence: CASSVAAGTQYF.

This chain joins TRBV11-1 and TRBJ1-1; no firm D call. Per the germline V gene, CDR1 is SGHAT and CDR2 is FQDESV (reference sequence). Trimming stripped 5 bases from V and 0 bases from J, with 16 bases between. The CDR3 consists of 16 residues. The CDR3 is CASSPGVGILNTEAFF. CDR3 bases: TGTGCCAGCAGCCCCGGGGTGGGGATACTGAACACTGAAGCTTTCTTT. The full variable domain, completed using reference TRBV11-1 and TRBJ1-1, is EAEVAQSPRYKITEKSQAVAFWCDPISGHATLYWYRQILGQGPELLVQFQDESVVDDSQLPKDRFSAERLKGVDSTLKIQPAELGDSAMYLCASSPGVGILNTEAFFGQGTRLTVV.

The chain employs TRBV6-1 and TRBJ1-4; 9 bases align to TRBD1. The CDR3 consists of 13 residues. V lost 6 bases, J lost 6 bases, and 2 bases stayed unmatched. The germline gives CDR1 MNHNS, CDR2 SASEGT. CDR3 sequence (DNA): TGTGCCAGCAGCGGGACAGGGTATGAAAAACTGTTTTTT. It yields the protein CASSGTGYEKLFF.

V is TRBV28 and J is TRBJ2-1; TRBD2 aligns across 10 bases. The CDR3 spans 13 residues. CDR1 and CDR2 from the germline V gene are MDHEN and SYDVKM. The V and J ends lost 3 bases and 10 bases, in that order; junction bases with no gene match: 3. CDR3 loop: CASSFLAGAEQFF. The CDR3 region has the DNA TGTGCCAGCAGTTTTCTAGCGGGGGCCGAGCAGTTCTTC.

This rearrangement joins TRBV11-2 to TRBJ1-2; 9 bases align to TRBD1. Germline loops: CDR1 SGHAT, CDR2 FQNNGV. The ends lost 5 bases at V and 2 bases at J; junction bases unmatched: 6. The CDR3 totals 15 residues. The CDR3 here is CASSNTGGGNYGYTF. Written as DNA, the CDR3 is TGTGCCAGCAGCAATACAGGGGGCGGCAACTATGGCTACACCTTC. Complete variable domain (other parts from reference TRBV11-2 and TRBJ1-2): EAGVAQSPRYKIIEKRQSVAFWCNPISGHATLYWYQQILGQGPKLLIQFQNNGVVDDSQLPKDRFSAERLKGVDSTLKIQPAKLEDSAVYLCASSNTGGGNYGYTFGSGTRLTVV.

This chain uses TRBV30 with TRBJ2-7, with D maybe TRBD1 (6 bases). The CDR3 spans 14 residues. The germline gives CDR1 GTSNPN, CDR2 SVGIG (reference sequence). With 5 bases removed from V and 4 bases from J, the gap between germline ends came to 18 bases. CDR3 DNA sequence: TGTGCCTGGGTCGAAGACAGGCATCCTTACGAGCAGTACTTC. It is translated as CAWVEDRHPYEQYF.

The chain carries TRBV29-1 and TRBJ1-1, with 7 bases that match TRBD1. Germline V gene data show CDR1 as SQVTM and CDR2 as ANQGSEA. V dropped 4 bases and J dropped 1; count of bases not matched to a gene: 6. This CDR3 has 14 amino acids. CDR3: CSVGTGDSNTEAFF. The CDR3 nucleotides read TGCAGCGTTGGTACAGGGGATTCGAACACTGAAGCTTTCTTT. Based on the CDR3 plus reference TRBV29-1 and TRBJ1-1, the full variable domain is SAVISQKPSRDICQRGTSLTIQCQVDSQVTMMFWYRQQPGQSLTLIATANQGSEATYESGFVIDKFPISRPNLTFSTLTVSNMSPEDSSIYLCSVGTGDSNTEAFFGQGTRLTVV.

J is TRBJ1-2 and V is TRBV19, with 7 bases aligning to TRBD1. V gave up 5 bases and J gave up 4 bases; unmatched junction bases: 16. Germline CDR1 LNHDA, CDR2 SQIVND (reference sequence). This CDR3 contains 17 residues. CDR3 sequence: CASSGQVAREVSYGYTF. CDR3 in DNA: TGTGCCAGTAGTGGACAGGTTGCGCGGGAGGTATCCTATGGCTACACCTTC.

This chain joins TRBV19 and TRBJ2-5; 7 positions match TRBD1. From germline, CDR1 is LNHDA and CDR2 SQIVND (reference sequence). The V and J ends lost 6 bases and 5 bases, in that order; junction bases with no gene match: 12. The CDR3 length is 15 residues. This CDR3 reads CASSPDRVAAETQYF. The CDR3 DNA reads TGTGCCAGTAGCCCCGACAGGGTGGCAGCCGAGACCCAGTACTTC.

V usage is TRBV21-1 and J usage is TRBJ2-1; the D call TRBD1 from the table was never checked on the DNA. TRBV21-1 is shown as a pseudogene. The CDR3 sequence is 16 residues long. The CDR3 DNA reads TGTGCCAGCAGCAAATCTCGGAGACAGTGGGCCGGTGAGCAGTTCTTC. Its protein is CASSKSRRQWAGEQFF.

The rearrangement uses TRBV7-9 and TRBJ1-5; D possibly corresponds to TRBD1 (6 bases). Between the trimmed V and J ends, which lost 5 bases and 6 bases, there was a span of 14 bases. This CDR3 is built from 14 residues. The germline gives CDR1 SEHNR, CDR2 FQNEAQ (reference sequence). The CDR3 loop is CASSPPGAGQPQHF. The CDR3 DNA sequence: TGTGCCAGCAGCCCCCCAGGGGCGGGTCAGCCCCAGCATTTT.

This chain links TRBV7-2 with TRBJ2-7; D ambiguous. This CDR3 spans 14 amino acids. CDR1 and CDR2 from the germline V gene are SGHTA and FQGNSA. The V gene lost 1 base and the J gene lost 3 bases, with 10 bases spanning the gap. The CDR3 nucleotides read TGTGCCAGCAGCTTAGGTCGCTCTATCTACGAGCAGTACTTC. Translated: CASSLGRSIYEQYF. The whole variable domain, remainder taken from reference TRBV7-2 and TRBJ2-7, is GAGVSQSPSNKVTEKGKDVELRCDPISGHTALYWYRQSLGQGLEFLIYFQGNSAPDKSGLPSDRFSAERTGGSVSTLTIQRTQQEDSAVYLCASSLGRSIYEQYFGPGTRLTVT.